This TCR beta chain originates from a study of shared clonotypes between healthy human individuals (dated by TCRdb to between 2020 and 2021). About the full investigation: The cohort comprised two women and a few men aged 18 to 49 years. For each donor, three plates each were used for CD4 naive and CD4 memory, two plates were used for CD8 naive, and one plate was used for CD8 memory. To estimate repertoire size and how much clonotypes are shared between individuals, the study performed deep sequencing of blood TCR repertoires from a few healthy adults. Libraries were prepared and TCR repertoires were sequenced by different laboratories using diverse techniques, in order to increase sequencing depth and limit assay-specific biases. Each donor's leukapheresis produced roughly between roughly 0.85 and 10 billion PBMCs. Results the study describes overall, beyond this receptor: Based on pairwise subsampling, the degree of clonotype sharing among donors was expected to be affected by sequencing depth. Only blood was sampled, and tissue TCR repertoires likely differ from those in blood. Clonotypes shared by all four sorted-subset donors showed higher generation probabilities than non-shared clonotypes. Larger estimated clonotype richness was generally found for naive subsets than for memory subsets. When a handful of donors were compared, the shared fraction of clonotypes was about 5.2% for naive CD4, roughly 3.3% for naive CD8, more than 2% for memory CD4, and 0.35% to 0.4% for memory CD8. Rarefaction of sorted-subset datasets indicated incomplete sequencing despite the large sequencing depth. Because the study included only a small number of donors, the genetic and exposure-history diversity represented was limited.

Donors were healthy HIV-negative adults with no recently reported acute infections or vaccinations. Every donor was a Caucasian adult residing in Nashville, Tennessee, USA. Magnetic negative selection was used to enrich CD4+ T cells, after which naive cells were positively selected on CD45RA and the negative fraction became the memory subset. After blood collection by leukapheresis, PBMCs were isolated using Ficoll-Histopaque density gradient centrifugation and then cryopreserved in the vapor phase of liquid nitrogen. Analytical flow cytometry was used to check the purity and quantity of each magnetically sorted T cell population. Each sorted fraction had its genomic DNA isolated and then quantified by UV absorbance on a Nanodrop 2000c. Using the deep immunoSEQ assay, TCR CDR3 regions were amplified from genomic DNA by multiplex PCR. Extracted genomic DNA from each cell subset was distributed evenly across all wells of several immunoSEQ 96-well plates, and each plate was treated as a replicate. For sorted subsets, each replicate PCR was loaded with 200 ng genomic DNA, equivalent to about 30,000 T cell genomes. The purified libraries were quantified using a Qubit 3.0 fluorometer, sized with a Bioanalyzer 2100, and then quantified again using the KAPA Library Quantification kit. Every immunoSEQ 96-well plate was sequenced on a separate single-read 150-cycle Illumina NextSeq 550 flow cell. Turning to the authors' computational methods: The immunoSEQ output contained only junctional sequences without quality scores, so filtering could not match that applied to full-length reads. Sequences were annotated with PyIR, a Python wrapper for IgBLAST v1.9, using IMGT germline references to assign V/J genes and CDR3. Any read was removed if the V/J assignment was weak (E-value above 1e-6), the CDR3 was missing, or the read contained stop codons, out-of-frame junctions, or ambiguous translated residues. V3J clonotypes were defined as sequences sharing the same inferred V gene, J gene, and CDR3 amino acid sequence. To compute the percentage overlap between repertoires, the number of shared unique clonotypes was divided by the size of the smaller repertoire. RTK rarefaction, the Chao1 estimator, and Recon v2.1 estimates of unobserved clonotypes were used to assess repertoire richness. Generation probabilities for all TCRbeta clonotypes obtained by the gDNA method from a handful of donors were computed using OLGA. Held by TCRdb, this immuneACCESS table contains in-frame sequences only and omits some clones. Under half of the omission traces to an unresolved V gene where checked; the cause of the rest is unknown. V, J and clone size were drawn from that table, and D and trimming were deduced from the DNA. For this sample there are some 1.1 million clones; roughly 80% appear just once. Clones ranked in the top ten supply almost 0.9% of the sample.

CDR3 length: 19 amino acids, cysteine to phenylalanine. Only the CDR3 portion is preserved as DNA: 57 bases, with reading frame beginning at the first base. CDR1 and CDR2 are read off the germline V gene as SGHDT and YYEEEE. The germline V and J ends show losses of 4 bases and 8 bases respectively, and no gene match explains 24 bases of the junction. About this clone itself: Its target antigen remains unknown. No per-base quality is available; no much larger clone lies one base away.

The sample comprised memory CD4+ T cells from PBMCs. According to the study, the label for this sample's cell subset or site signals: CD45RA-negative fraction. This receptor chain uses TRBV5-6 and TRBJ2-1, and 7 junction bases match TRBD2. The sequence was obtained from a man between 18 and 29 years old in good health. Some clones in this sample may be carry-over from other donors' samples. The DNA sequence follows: TGTGCCAGCAGCCCCTATTCGTACCCCGGGAGGCCAGACATATATGAGCAGTTCTTC. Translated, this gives CASSPYSYPGRPDIYEQFF.